What follows are 12 T cell receptor beta chains derived from one specimen sequenced in a study of T cells in Graves' hyperthyroidism and ophthalmopathy. Amplification of TCR beta CDR3 regions was performed using RNA transcripts as template. HTBI primers drove first-round RT-PCR of the TCR CDR3. TCRdb fed the multiplex PCR reads into MiXCR, producing one record per CDR3 protein. The table shows around 250,000 distinct CDR3 sequences, with about 15% occurring only once. Sequencing input: blood. The receptors were gathered from a woman between 40 and 50 years old with Graves' hyperthyroidism that later progressed to Graves' ophthalmopathy.

The CDR3 DNA sequence: TGTGCCAGCAGCTCCGACAGGAGCCCCTACAATGAGCAGTTCTTC. Translating gives CASSSDRSPYNEQFF. The chain joins TRBV5-6 to TRBJ2-1, with D perhaps matching TRBD1 (6 bases). CDR3 size: 15 residues. The germline gives CDR1 SGHDT, CDR2 YYEEEE. V was shortened by 3 bases and J by 2 bases, with 12 bases between the two germline ends.

This clonotype was counted ten times or more. The chain carries TRBV2 and TRBJ1-2, with 7 bases fitting TRBD1. The CDR3 covers 13 residues. Trimming at V came to 6 bases and at J to 0 bases, leaving 1 base not matched to a gene. Germline CDR1 SNHLY, CDR2 FYNNEI. CDR3 sequence: CASSQGANYGYTF. Here the CDR3 DNA reads TGTGCCAGCAGCCAGGGGGCTAACTATGGCTACACCTTC.

This clonotype has a count of ten or more. The chain uses TRBV10-3 and TRBJ2-3, with 11 bases that match TRBD2. This CDR3 is 15 amino acids long. Trimming took 4 bases from V and 0 from J; bases not matched to a gene: 0. In germline, CDR1 is ENHRY, CDR2 SYGVKD. The CDR3 nucleotides are TGTGCCATCAGTGGGACTAGCGGGAGCACAGATACGCAGTATTTT. Its translation is CAISGTSGSTDTQYF.

This clonotype was counted at least ten times. The V call is TRBV12-3 or TRBV12-4, the J call TRBJ2-7; 13 nucleotides line up with TRBD2. V lost 6 bases and J lost 1; bases outside the gene matches: 6. This CDR3 is built from 16 residues. The CDR3 DNA sequence: TGTGCCAGCAGCCGAAGGACTAGCGGGAGATCCTACGAGCAGTACTTC. It specifies CASSRRTSGRSYEQYF.

Many counts were recorded for this clonotype. V is TRBV6-1 and J is TRBJ2-5; the D gene is possibly TRBD2 (5 bases). Trimming shortened V by 6 bases and J by 7 bases, and 6 bases separated the two germline ends. CDR1 and CDR2 (germline): MNHNS, SASEGT. The CDR3 is made up of 10 amino acids. The CDR3 coding sequence is TGTGCCAGCAGAAGCGGGACCCAGTACTTC. Its translation: CASRSGTQYF.

This clonotype was observed at least ten times. The chain combines TRBV3-1 with TRBJ2-7; D may correspond to TRBD1 or TRBD2 (5 bases each). Trimming left V 4 bases short and J 3 bases short, with 16 bases between. The CDR3 covers 15 residues. The germline V gene encodes CDR1 LGHDT and CDR2 YNNKEL (reference sequence). CDR3: CASSPWGRGGYEQYF. The CDR3 coding sequence is TGTGCCAGCAGCCCGTGGGGGAGAGGAGGCTACGAGCAGTACTTC.

In this sample, this clonotype turned up a few times. The chain recombines TRBV28 with TRBJ1-2; D is uncertain. V shed 2 bases and J shed 4 bases, with 8 bases lying between them. The V gene's germline CDR1 is MDHEN and CDR2 SYDVKM. There are 13 residues in the CDR3. CDR3 in DNA: TGTGCCAGCAGTTTACGGGCCTCCTATGGCTACACCTTC. Translated, it gives CASSLRASYGYTF.

This clonotype was picked up many times. This chain joins TRBV5-6 and TRBJ2-7, with TRBD2 as a possible D gene (6 bases). In germline, CDR1 is SGHDT, CDR2 YYEEEE. Trimming removed 1 base from V and 6 bases from J, with 14 bases in between. The CDR3 contains 14 residues. The CDR3 DNA reads as TGTGCCAGCAGCTTGCCGGGACTTTTTACCGAGCAGTACTTC. Its protein is CASSLPGLFTEQYF.

In this sample, this clonotype turned up many times. The V and J genes are TRBV27 and TRBJ2-1; the D call may be TRBD1 or TRBD2 (5 bases each). V lost 6 bases, J lost 8 bases, and 14 bases lay in between. The germline V gene has CDR1 MNHEY and CDR2 SMNVEV (reference sequence). CDR3 length: 13 residues. The DNA of the CDR3 is TGTGCCAGCAGAGGGACGGGGTGGGATGAGCAGTTCTTC. It encodes CASRGTGWDEQFF.

This clonotype was counted ten times or more. The chain carries TRBV12-3 or TRBV12-4 and TRBJ1-5; D gene ambiguous. V gave up 8 bases and J gave up 7 bases, with 9 bases separating them. The CDR3 totals 11 residues. This CDR3 reads CASANGQPQHF. The CDR3 nucleotides are TGTGCCAGCGCAAACGGCCAGCCCCAGCATTTT.

This clonotype has ten or more counts. The gene calls are TRBV12-3 or TRBV12-4 and TRBJ1-3, with 7 bases that match TRBD1. This CDR3 contains 14 residues. J gave up 6 bases and V 3 bases, and 5 bases lay outside the gene matches. CDR3 DNA sequence: TGTGCCAGCAGTTTGAGGGGGCACGCAAACACCATATATTTT. Translated: CASSLRGHANTIYF.

In this sample, this clonotype turned up a few times. V gene TRBV6-1 combines with J gene TRBJ2-2, with 12 bases that match TRBD2. Germline V gene data show CDR1 as MNHNS and CDR2 as SASEGT. The CDR3 covers 13 residues. With V trimmed by 10 bases and J by 5 bases, 2 bases remained unmatched. CDR3 loop: CATGTSGTGELFF. The CDR3 nucleotides read TGTGCCACCGGGACTAGCGGGACCGGGGAGCTGTTTTTT.